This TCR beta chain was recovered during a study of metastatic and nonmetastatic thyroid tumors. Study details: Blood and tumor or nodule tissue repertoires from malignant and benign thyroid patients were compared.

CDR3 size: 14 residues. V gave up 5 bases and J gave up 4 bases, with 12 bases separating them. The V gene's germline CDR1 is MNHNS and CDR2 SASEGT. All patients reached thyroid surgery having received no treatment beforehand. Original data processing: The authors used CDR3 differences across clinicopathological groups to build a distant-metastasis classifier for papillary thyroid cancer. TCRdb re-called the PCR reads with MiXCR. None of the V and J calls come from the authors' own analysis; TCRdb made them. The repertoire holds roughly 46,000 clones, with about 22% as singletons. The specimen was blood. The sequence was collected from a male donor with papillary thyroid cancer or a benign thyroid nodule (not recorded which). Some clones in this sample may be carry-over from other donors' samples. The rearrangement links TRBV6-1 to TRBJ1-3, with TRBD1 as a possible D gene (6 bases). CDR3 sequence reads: CASSWGGAGNTIYF. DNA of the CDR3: TGTGCCAGCAGTTGGGGGGGCGCCGGAAACACCATATATTTT.